The clone carrying this T cell receptor beta chain was counted many times. Its antigen is still unknown. This CDR3 region has 14 residues. Losses at the gene ends were 4 bases for V and 14 bases for J; bases not matched to a gene: 11. Germline loops: CDR1 SGHTA, CDR2 FQGNSA. The sample comes from a study of T cell repertoires in cytomegalovirus infection. Findings and caveats of the study: CMV-specific TCR beta clonotypes restricted by HLA-C dominated the ex vivo response.

TCRdb re-called the reads with MiXCR, one entry per CDR3 protein. The table records tens of thousands of distinct CDR3 sequences, 4% of them present only once. V is TRBV7-2 and J is TRBJ1-6; 7 bases are a match to TRBD1. This TCR derives from a human donor in good health (CMV status not recorded). Some clones in this sample may be carry-over from other donors' samples. The sample was PBMCs. The CDR3 DNA follows: TGTGCCAGCAGCTCGGGACAGCAAGAGGGTTCCCTCCACTTT. It codes for CASSSGQQEGSLHF.